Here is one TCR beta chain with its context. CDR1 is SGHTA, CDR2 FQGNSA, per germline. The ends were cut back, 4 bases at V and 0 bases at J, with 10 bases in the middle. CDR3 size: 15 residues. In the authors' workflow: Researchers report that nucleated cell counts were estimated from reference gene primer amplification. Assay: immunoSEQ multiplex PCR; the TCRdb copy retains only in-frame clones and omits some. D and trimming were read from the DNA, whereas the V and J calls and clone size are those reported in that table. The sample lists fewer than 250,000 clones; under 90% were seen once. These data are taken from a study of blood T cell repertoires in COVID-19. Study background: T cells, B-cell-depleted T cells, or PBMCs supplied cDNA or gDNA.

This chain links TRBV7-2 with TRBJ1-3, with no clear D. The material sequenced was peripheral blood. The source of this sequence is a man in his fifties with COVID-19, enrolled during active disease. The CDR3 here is CASSWAPNSGNTIYF. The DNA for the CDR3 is TGTGCCAGCAGCTGGGCCCCAAACTCTGGAAACACCATATATTTT.